This entry lists 20 T cell receptor beta chains sequenced from one sample in a study of blood T cells in healthy people across ages. It was with a sample-barcoded 5' primer and a J-beta primer mix that a second PCR of roughly 7 to 11 cycles was run. TCRdb recomputed calls from the 5' RACE reads with MiXCR, one row per CDR3 protein. This sample has 720,000 or so distinct CDR3 sequences, with 40% to 45% found just once. Material for sequencing was blood. These receptors were taken from a man at least 80 years old in good health.

The V call is TRBV5-1, the J call TRBJ2-2, with TRBD1 identical over 8 bases. This CDR3 has 14 amino acids. J gave up 6 bases and V 5 bases, and 6 bases lay outside the gene matches. Germline loops: CDR1 SGHRS, CDR2 YFSETQ. CDR3: CASRLQGAPGELFF. The CDR3 nucleotides read TGCGCCAGCAGACTCCAGGGGGCTCCCGGGGAGCTGTTTTTT. Drawing the rest from reference TRBV5-1 and TRBJ2-2, the complete variable domain is KAGVTQTPRYLIKTRGQQVTLSCSPISGHRSVSWYQQTPGQGLQFLFEYFSETQRNKGNFPGRFSGRQFSNSRSEMNVSTLELGDSALYLCASRLQGAPGELFFGEGSRLTVL.

This sequence joins TRBV11-1 and TRBJ2-1; a possible D gene is TRBD1 (6 bases). The CDR3 spans 13 residues. Trimming stripped 5 bases from V and 13 bases from J, with 18 bases between. CDR1 and CDR2 (germline): SGHAT, FQDESV (reference sequence). In DNA, the CDR3 is TGTGCCAGCAGCGGCTACAGGACAGAGACCCAGTTCTTC. Amino acids: CASSGYRTETQFF.

This rearrangement joins TRBV12-3 or TRBV12-4 to TRBJ2-3, with D perhaps TRBD2 (7 bases). V lost 5 bases, J lost 3 bases, and 15 bases lay in between. The CDR3 is 15 residues long. CDR3 bases: TGTGCCAGCAGTCTAGGGGGGGGCAAGACAGATACGCAGTATTTT. Translation gives CASSLGGGKTDTQYF.

This clonotype was seen ten or more times. The chain has TRBV6-2 or TRBV6-3 and TRBJ2-3; D is unresolved. Deletions cut 7 bases from V and 1 base from J, with 9 bases between. Germline V gene data show CDR1 as MNHEY and CDR2 as SVGEGT. This CDR3 has 13 residues. The CDR3 region has the DNA TGTGCCAGCACACTAAGGCGCACAGATACGCAGTATTTT. Translating it yields CASTLRRTDTQYF.

This sequence joins TRBV5-6 and TRBJ1-5, with TRBD1 identical over 7 bases. The CDR3 has 15 amino acids. J lost 7 bases, V lost 2 bases, and 9 bases had no gene match. Germline loops: CDR1 SGHDT, CDR2 YYEEEE. In DNA, the CDR3 is TGTGCCAGCAGCTTCCGGATTGACAGGGCCCAGCCCCAGCATTTT. This gives the protein CASSFRIDRAQPQHF.

The chain recombines TRBV25-1 with TRBJ2-5; D may be TRBD1 (6 bases). V lost 2 bases and J 5 bases, leaving 12 bases between the germline ends. The CDR3 is 14 amino acids. Germline V gene data show CDR1 as MGHDK and CDR2 as SYGVNS. Here the CDR3 DNA reads TGTGCCAGCAGTGAACTCCAGGGGCCCGAGACCCAGTACTTC. Protein: CASSELQGPETQYF.

This chain connects TRBV12-3 or TRBV12-4 to TRBJ2-1; the match to TRBD2 covers 7 bases. This CDR3 has 16 amino acids. V shed 6 bases and J 8 bases; nucleotides not matched to a gene: 16. CDR3 sequence (DNA): TGTGCCAGCAGGGGCCCCGTGAGAGCGGGACGAGATGAGCAGTTCTTC. Translation gives CASRGPVRAGRDEQFF.

The chain links TRBV20-1 to TRBJ2-7, with 7 bases that match TRBD1. This CDR3 spans 15 amino acids. CDR1 DFQATT and CDR2 SNEGSKA come from the germline V gene (reference sequence). Germline trimming cut 3 bases from V and 10 bases from J; bases unmatched to any gene: 18. The CDR3 DNA follows: TGCAGTGCTAGTATGGCAGGGGGAGCTCTGGGGGCCCAGTACTTC. Protein sequence: CSASMAGGALGAQYF.

The chain employs TRBV4-3 and TRBJ1-1; no definite D call. Germline-derived CDR1 and CDR2 are LGHNA and YSLEER. The CDR3 contains 14 residues. Deletions cut 1 base from V and 1 base from J, with 7 bases between. The CDR3 is CASSQVTGNTEAFF. In nucleotides, the CDR3 is TGCGCCAGCAGCCAAGTCACGGGGAACACTGAAGCTTTCTTT.

The chain has TRBV12-3 or TRBV12-4 and TRBJ2-1, with a tentative D call TRBD2 (6 bases). Trimming stripped 0 bases from V and 7 bases from J, with 19 bases between. The CDR3 runs to 17 residues. Here the CDR3 DNA reads TGTGCCAGCAGTTTAGCGAGGTGGGGCAGTGGGAGGAATGAGCAGTTCTTC. It is translated as CASSLARWGSGRNEQFF.

V usage is TRBV20-1 and J usage is TRBJ2-5, with 9 bases matching TRBD1. Trimming removed 4 bases from V and 4 bases from J; junction bases left unmatched: 7. Germline V gives CDR1 DFQATT, CDR2 SNEGSKA (reference sequence). There are 14 residues in the CDR3. The CDR3 DNA follows: TGCAGTGCTACCTCGGGACAGGGATTAGAGACCCAGTACTTC. Translation gives CSATSGQGLETQYF.

Only a few counts were recorded for this clonotype. The chain couples TRBV25-1 to TRBJ1-2; D may be TRBD1 (5 bases). The germline CDR1 and CDR2 sequences are MGHDK and SYGVNS. The V end was cut by 6 bases, the J end by 7 bases, with 15 bases between. The CDR3 spans 13 residues. DNA of the CDR3: TGTGCCAGCAGGCCGGGAGGGGAGGCTGGCTACACCTTC. It is translated as CASRPGGEAGYTF.

This sequence joins TRBV24-1 and TRBJ2-4; possible D gene TRBD2, 5 bases. In germline, CDR1 is KGHDR, CDR2 SFDVKD. Trimming cost V 5 bases and J 7 bases, with 8 bases left between them. CDR3 length: 12 residues. The CDR3 loop is CATSGGPNIQYF. CDR3 sequence (DNA): TGTGCCACCAGTGGAGGGCCGAACATTCAGTACTTC.

The chain links TRBV19 to TRBJ2-5; no firm D call. The germline V gene encodes CDR1 LNHDA and CDR2 SQIVND (reference sequence). The CDR3 runs to 15 residues. V lost 10 bases and J lost 11, with 29 bases in between. The CDR3 region has the DNA TGTGCCACACGGCCAAGGGTCGGTTTACAGAATGAGCAGTACTTC. Translation: CATRPRVGLQNEQYF.

This clonotype has only a few counts. The chain recombines TRBV2 with TRBJ2-3, with D possibly TRBD2 on 6 matching bases. CDR3 length equals 14 residues. V was clipped by 7 bases and J by 6 bases, with 17 bases between them. Germline CDR1 is SNHLY and CDR2 is FYNNEI. CDR3 in amino acids: CASTAAGTRDTQYF. DNA of the CDR3: TGTGCCAGCACCGCTGCGGGAACACGGGATACGCAGTATTTT.

The J gene is TRBJ1-6, the V gene TRBV12-3 or TRBV12-4, with 7 bases lining up with TRBD1. With 6 bases clipped from V and 7 bases from J, the junction kept 6 bases outside the gene matches. The CDR3 has 14 amino acids. DNA for the CDR3: TGTGCCAGCAGGCGACAGGGTCCAAATTCACCCCTCCACTTT. Translation: CASRRQGPNSPLHF.

This clonotype was detected only a few times. The V gene is TRBV11-1, the J gene TRBJ2-1, with a tentative D call TRBD2 (5 bases). Germline V gene data show CDR1 as SGHAT and CDR2 as FQDESV (reference sequence). V lost 5 bases, J lost 0 bases, and 11 bases lay in between. The CDR3 is 15 residues long. The CDR3 nucleotides are TGTGCCAGCAGCCGGAGAGGGCCCTCCTACAATGAGCAGTTCTTC. Amino acids: CASSRRGPSYNEQFF. Full variable domain (outside the CDR3, taken from reference TRBV11-1 and TRBJ2-1): EAEVAQSPRYKITEKSQAVAFWCDPISGHATLYWYRQILGQGPELLVQFQDESVVDDSQLPKDRFSAERLKGVDSTLKIQPAELGDSAMYLCASSRRGPSYNEQFFGPGTRLTVL.

This clonotype was seen a few times. The gene calls are TRBV5-8 and TRBJ2-2, with 9 bases fitting TRBD1. Germline V gene lookup returns CDR1 SGHTS and CDR2 YDEGEE. This CDR3 region has 14 residues. V lost 7 bases to trimming and J lost 6 bases; unmatched junction nucleotides: 7. The CDR3 loop reads CASRGTGTSGELFF. CDR3 nucleotides: TGTGCCAGCCGAGGGACAGGGACCTCCGGGGAGCTGTTTTTT.

This clonotype was recorded a few times. This sequence joins TRBV5-1 and TRBJ2-7, with 8 positions matching TRBD1. J was trimmed by 6 bases and V by 4 bases; bases with no gene match: 12. The CDR3 totals 15 residues. From germline, CDR1 is SGHRS and CDR2 YFSETQ. In nucleotides, the CDR3 is TGCGCCAGCAGCGTGGACCAAGGACAGGGAGGCGAGCAGTACTTC. Its protein product is CASSVDQGQGGEQYF.

The CDR3 DNA reads as TGCAGTGCTGGGGGGAGGGGCGCGGAGACCCAGTACTTC. Translation: CSAGGRGAETQYF. J is TRBJ2-5 and V is TRBV20-1; TRBD2 matches 7 bases. Germline-derived CDR1 and CDR2 are DFQATT and SNEGSKA (reference sequence). This CDR3 is 13 amino acids long. After removal of 5 bases from V and 5 bases from J, the junction contained 8 bases not matched to a gene.